The T cell receptor beta chain under discussion was sequenced for a study of blood T cell repertoires in COVID-19. The overall study: COVID-19 samples collected from the United States, Italy and Spain covered acute and convalescent phases.

V was pared by 5 bases and J by 2 bases, with 17 bases between. Germline V CDR1 and CDR2: SGHNT, YYREEE (reference sequence). The CDR3 sequence is 15 residues long. This clone was observed a few times. Generated by immunoSEQ multiplex PCR, the TCRdb table keeps only in-frame clones and is missing some. The sample has approximately 200,000 clones; about 80% are singletons. The rearrangement uses TRBV5-4 and TRBJ2-7, with D perhaps matching TRBD1 (6 bases). Sequencing was carried out using PBMCs or T cells enriched from blood (not recorded which). This TCR was recovered from a woman between 40 and 50 years old with acute COVID-19. The CDR3 coding sequence is TGTGCCAGCAGTGGTCGGTCCAGGGGTACCTACGAGCAGTACTTC. Its translation: CASSGRSRGTYEQYF.